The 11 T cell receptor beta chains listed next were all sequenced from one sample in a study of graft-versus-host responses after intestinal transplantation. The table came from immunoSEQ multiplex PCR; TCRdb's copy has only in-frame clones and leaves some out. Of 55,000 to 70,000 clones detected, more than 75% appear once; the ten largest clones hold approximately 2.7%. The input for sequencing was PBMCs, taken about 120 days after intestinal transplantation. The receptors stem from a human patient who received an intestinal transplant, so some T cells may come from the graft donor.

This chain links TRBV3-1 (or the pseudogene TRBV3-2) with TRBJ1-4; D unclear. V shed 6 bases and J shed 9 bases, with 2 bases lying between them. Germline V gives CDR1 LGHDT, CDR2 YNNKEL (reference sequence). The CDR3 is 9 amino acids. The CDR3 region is CASSQKLFF. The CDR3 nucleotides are TGTGCCAGCAGTCAAAAACTGTTTTTT.

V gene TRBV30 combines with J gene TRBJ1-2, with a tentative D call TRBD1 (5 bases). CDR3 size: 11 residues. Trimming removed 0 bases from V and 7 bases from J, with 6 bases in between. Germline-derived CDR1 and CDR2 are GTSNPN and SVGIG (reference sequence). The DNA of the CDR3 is TGTGCCTGGAGTGTGGGGCCTGGCTACACCTTC. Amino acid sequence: CAWSVGPGYTF.

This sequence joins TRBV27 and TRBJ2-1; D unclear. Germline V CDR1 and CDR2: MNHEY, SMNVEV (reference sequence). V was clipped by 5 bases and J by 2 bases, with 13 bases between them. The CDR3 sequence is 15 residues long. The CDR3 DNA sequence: TGTGCCAGCAGTATGACGCCGGAGACCTACAATGAGCAGTTCTTC. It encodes CASSMTPETYNEQFF.

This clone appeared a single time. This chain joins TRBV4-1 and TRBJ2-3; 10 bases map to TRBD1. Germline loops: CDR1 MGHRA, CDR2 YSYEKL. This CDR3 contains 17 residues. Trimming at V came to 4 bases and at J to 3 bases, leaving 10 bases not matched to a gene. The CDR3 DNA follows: TGCGCCAGCAGCCCCACAGCCTGGACAGGGGGGACAGATACGCAGTATTTT. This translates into CASSPTAWTGGTDTQYF.

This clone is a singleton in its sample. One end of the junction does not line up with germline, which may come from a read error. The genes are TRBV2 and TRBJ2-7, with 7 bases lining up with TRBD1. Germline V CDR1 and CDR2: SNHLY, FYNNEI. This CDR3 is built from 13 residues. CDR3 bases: TGCAACGCGATCCGGGACAGCCCCTACGAGCAGTACTTC. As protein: CNAIRDSPYEQYF.

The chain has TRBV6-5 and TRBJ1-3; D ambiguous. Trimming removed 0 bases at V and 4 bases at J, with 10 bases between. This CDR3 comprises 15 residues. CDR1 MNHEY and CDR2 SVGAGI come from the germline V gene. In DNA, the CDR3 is TGTGCCAGCAGTTACTCGATTGGATCCGGAAACACCATATATTTT. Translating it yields CASSYSIGSGNTIYF.

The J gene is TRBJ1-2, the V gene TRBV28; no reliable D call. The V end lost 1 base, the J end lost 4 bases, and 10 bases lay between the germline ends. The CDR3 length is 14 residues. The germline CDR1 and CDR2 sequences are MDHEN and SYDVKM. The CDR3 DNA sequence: TGTGCCAGCAGTTTATTGGCAGCGCTCTATGGCTACACCTTC. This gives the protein CASSLLAALYGYTF.

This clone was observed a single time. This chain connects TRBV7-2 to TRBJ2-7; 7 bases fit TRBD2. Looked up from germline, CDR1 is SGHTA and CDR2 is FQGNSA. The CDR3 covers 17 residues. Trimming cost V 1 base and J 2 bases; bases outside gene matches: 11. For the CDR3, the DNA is TGTGCCAGCAGCTTAGGGCAATTCCGGGACTACGCCTACGAGCAGTACTTC. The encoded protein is CASSLGQFRDYAYEQYF.

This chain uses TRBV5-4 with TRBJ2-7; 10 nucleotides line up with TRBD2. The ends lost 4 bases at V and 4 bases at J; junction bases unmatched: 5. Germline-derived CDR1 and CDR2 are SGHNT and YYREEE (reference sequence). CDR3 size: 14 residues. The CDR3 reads CASSPGTSVYEQYF. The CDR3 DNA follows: TGTGCCAGCAGCCCCGGGACTAGCGTTTACGAGCAGTACTTC.

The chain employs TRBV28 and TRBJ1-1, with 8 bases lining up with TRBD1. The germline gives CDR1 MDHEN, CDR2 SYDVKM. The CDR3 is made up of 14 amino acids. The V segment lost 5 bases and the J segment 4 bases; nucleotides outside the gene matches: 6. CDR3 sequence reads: CASSQTGVGTEAFF. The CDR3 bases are TGTGCCAGCAGTCAGACAGGGGTGGGCACTGAAGCTTTCTTT.

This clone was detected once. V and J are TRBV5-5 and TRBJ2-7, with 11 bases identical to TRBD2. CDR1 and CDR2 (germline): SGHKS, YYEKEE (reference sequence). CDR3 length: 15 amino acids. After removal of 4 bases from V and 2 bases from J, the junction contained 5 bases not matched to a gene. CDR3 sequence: CASSPIAGGTYEQYF. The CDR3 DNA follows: TGTGCCAGCAGCCCCATAGCGGGAGGGACCTACGAGCAGTACTTC. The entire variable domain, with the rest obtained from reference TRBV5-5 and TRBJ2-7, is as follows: DAGVTQSPTHLIKTRGQQVTLRCSPISGHKSVSWYQQVLGQGPQFIFQYYEKEERGRGNFPDRFSARQFPNYSSELNVNALLLGDSALYLCASSPIAGGTYEQYFGPGTRLTVT.